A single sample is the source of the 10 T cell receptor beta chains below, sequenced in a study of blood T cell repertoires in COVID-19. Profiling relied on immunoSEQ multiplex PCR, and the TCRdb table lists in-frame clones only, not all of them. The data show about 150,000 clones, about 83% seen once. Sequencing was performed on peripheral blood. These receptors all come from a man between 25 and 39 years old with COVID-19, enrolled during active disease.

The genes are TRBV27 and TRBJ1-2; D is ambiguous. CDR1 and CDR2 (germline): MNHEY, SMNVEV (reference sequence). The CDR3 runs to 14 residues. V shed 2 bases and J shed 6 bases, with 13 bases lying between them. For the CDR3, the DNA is TGTGCCAGCAGTTTAGACCCCCGAGGAAATGGCTACACCTTC. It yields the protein CASSLDPRGNGYTF.

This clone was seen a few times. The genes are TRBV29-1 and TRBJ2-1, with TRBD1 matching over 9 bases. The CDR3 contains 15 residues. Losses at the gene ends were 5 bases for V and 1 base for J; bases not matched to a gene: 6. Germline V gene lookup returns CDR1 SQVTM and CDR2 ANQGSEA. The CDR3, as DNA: TGCAGCGTTAGCTCCGGGACAGGGTCCTACAATGAGCAGTTCTTC. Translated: CSVSSGTGSYNEQFF.

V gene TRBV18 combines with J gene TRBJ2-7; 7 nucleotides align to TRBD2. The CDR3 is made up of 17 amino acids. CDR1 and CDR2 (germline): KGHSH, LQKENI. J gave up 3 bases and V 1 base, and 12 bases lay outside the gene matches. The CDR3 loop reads CASSPRPTSADYYEQYF. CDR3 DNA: TGTGCCAGCTCACCACGGCCCACTAGCGCTGACTACTACGAGCAGTACTTC.

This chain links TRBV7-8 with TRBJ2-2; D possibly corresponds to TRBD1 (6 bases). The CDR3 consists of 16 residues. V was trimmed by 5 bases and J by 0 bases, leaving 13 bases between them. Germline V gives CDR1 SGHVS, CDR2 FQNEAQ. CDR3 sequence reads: CASSVGQHTNTGELFF. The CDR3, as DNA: TGTGCCAGCAGCGTAGGACAGCATACGAACACCGGGGAGCTGTTTTTT.

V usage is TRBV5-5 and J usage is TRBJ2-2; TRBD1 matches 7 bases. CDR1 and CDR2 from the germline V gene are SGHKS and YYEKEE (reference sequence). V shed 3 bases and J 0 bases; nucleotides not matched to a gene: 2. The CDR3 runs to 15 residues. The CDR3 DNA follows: TGTGCCAGCAGCTGGGGACAGACGAACACCGGGGAGCTGTTTTTT. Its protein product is CASSWGQTNTGELFF.

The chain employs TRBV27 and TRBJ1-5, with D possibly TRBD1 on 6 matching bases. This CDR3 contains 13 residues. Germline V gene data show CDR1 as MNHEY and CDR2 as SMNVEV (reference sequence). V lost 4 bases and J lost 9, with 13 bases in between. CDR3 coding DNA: TGTGCCAGCAGTTCGAACACCAGGGGGCCCCAGCATTTT. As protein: CASSSNTRGPQHF.

The CDR3 DNA reads TGTGCCAGCAGCTTAGCGACAGGGGCTAAACCCCAATCCTACGAGCAGTACTTC. Encoded protein: CASSLATGAKPQSYEQYF. This chain uses TRBV7-9 with TRBJ2-7; 8 positions agree with TRBD1. This CDR3 is built from 18 residues. J was trimmed by 1 base and V by 0 bases; bases with no gene match: 11. Germline values: CDR1 SEHNR, CDR2 FQNEAQ (reference sequence).

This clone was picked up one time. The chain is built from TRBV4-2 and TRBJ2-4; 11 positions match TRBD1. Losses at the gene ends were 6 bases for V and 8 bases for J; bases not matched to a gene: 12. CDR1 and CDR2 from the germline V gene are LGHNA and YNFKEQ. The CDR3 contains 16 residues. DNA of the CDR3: TGTGCCAGCAGTCGCCCTTTACCGGGACAGGGGGACATTCAGTACTTC. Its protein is CASSRPLPGQGDIQYF.

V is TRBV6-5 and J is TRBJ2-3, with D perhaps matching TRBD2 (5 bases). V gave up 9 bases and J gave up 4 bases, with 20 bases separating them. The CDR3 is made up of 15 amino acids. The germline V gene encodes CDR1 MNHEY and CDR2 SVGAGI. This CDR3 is CASRKRTDGADTQYF. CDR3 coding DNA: TGTGCCAGTAGGAAGCGGACGGATGGCGCAGATACGCAGTATTTT.

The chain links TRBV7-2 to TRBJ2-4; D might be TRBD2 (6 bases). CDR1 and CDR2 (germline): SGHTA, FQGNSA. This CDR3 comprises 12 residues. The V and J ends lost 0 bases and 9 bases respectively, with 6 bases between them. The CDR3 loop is CASSLAGGIQYF. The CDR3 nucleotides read TGTGCCAGCAGCTTAGCGGGGGGCATTCAGTACTTC.